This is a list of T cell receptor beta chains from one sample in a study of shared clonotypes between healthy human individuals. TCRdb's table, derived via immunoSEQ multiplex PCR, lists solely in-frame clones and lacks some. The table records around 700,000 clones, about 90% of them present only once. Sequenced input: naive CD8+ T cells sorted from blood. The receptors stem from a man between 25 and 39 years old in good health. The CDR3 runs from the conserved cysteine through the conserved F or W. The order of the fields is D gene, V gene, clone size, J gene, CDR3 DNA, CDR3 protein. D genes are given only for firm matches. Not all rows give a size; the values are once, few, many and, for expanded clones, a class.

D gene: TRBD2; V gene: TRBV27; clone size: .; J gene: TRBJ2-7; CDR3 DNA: TGTGCCAGCAGACCCCTGGGGGGGGGCTACGAGCAGTACTTC; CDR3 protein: CASRPLGGGYEQYF
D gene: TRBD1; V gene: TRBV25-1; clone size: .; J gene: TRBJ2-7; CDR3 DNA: TGTGCCAGCAGTGCGCCCGGGACAGGGGGCGTATACGAGCAGTACTTC; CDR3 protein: CASSAPGTGGVYEQYF
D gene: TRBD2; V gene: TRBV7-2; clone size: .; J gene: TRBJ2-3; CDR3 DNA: TGTGCCAGCAGCGACCCTCTCGGGACTAGCGGGAGGGCAGATACGCAGTATTTT; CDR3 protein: CASSDPLGTSGRADTQYF
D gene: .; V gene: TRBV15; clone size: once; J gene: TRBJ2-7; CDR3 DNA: TGTGCCACCAGCAGAGATCTTTACTCCAGCTACGAGCAGTACTTC; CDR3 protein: CATSRDLYSSYEQYF
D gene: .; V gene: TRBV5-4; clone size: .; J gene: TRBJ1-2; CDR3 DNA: TGTGCCAGCAGCTTTCTTGGAGGGGGTGACTATGGCTACACCTTC; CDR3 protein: CASSFLGGGDYGYTF
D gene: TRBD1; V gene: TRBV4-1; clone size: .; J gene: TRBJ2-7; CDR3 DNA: TGCGCCAGCAGCCAAGTCAGGGGGCAATCCTACGAGCAGTACTTC; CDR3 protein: CASSQVRGQSYEQYF
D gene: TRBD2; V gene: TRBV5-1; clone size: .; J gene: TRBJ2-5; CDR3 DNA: TGCGCCAGCAGCTTGGTTCTAGCGGTGCAAGAGACCCAGTACTTC; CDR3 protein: CASSLVLAVQETQYF
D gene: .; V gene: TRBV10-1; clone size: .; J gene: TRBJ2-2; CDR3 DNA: TGCGCCAGCAGAACGGGACCTAACACCGGGGAGCTGTTTTTT; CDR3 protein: CASRTGPNTGELFF
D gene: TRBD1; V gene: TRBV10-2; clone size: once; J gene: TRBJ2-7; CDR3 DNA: TGCGCCAGCGGAGACAGGGGGCTCTCCTACGAGCAGTACTTC; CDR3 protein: CASGDRGLSYEQYF
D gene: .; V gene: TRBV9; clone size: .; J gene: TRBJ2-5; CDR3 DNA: TGTGCCAGCAGCGTAGATCCAGGGGTCGGAGAGACCCAGTACTTC; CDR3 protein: CASSVDPGVGETQYF
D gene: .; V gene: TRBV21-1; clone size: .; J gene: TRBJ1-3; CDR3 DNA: TGTGCCAGCAGCAGGAGGACAGGGTCTGGAAACACCATATATTTT; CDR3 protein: CASSRRTGSGNTIYF
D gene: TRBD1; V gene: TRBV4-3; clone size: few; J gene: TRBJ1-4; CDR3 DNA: TGCGCCAGCAGCCAAGCCTGGACAGGACTAGAGGGTGAAAAACTGTTTTTT; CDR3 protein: CASSQAWTGLEGEKLFF
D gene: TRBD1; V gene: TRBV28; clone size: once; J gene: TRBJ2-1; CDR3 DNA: TGTGCCAGCAGTTTGTCAGGGGGCTTGGATGAGCAGTTCTTC; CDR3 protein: CASSLSGGLDEQFF
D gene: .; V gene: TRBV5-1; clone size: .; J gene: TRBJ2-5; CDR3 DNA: TGCGCCAGCAGCCCAAGGGGGGAGACCCAGTACTTC; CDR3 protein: CASSPRGETQYF
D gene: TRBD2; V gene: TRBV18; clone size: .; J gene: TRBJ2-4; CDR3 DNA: TGTGCCAGCTCACCTGGGACTAGCGGGAGTCCAACCAAAAACATTCAGTACTTC; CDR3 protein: CASSPGTSGSPTKNIQYF
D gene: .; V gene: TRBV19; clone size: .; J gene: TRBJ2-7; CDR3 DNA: TGTGCCAGTAGTATCAGGACAAGCGGCCACGAGCAGTACTTC; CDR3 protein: CASSIRTSGHEQYF
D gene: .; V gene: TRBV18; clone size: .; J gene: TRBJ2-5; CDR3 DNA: TGTGCCAGCTCACCACCGGGACTCACACAAGAGACCCAGTACTTC; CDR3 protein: CASSPPGLTQETQYF
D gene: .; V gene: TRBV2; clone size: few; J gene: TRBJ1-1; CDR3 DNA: TGTGCCAGCAGTGAAATCGGTGGAGAGAACACTGAAGCTTTCTTT; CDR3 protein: CASSEIGGENTEAFF
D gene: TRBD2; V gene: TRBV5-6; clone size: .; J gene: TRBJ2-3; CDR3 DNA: TGTGCCAGCAGCCTTCCCCTAGCGGGCGATTTCAACACAGATACGCAGTATTTT; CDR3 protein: CASSLPLAGDFNTDTQYF
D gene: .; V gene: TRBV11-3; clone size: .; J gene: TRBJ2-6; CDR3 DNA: TGTGCCAGCAGCCCTAGGGGGTCTGGGGCCAACGTCCTGACTTTC; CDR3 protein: CASSPRGSGANVLTF
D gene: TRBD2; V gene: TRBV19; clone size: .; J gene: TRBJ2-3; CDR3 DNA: TGTGCCAGTACGGCGGGGGGCACAGATACGCAGTATTTT; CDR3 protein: CASTAGGTDTQYF
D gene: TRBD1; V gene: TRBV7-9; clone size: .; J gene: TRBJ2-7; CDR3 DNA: TGTGCCAGCAGCCGAGACAGGGTTCGCTACGAGCAGTACTTC; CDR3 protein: CASSRDRVRYEQYF
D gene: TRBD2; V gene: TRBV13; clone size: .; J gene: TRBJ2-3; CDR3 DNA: TGTGCCAGCAGCCTTAGCGGGAGCTCAGATACGCAGTATTTT; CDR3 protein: CASSLSGSSDTQYF
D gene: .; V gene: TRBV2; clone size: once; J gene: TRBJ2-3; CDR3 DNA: TGTGCCAGCCCCTTGAAATCTGGAGGGACAGATACGCAGTATTTT; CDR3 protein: CASPLKSGGTDTQYF
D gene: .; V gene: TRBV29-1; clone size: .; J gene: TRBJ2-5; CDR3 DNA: TGCAGCGCAGGGCTATTAGGGTCGGAAGAGACCCAGTACTTC; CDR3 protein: CSAGLLGSEETQYF
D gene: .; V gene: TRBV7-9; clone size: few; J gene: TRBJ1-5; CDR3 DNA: TGTGCCAGCAGCCCGGGGGACTGGCCCCAGCATTTT; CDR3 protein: CASSPGDWPQHF
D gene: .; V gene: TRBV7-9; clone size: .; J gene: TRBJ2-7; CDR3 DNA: TGTGCCAGCAGTCCGACTAGTTACGAGCAGTACTTC; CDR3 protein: CASSPTSYEQYF
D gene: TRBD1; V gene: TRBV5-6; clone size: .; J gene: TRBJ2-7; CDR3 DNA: TGTGCCAGTGCCGGGACAGGGTTCCACGAGCAGTACTTC; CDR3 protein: CASAGTGFHEQYF
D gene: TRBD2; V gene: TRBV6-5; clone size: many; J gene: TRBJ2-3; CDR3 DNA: TGTGCCAGCAGTTCATCCGGGACTACTTTTTCATATACGCAGTATTTT; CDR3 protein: CASSSSGTTFSYTQYF
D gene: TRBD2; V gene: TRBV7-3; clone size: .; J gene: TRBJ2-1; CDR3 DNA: TGTGCCAGCAGCATAGTAGCGGGAGCTTCCTACAATGAGCAGTTCTTC; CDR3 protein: CASSIVAGASYNEQFF